The 30 T cell receptor beta chains in this list originate from one sample, sequenced in a study of cytomegalovirus exposure and HLA in healthy donors. Primers included in the PCR were 60 Vbeta and 13 Jbeta primers. Assay used: immunoSEQ multiplex PCR; TCRdb lists only in-frame clones, some missing. The profile covers 95,000 to 150,000 clones, with approximately 87% appearing a single time and 15% to 20% taken by the ten largest. Sequenced sample: PBMCs. These receptors were collected from a man between 18 and 29 years old in good health and CMV-seropositive.

V is TRBV27 and J is TRBJ2-7, with 9 positions matching TRBD2. The germline V gene encodes CDR1 MNHEY and CDR2 SMNVEV (reference sequence). Unmatched junction bases numbered 7, after V lost 2 bases and J lost 5 bases. The CDR3 is made up of 15 amino acids. The CDR3 region has the DNA TGTGCCAGCAGTTTAGCGGGGGGGCCTTATAACGAGCAGTACTTC. Amino acids: CASSLAGGPYNEQYF.

The CDR3 spells CASSLSGGAADTQYF. The DNA of the CDR3 is TGTGCCAGCAGTTTATCCGGGGGGGCAGCAGATACGCAGTATTTT. The chain employs TRBV27 and TRBJ2-3; 8 positions match TRBD2. Per germline, CDR1 MNHEY and CDR2 SMNVEV (reference sequence). This CDR3 has 15 amino acids. V lost 0 bases, J lost 4 bases, and 3 bases stayed unmatched.

The rearrangement links TRBV4-1 to TRBJ2-7; 9 bases agree with TRBD1. CDR1 and CDR2 (germline): MGHRA, YSYEKL. J lost 3 bases, V lost 4 bases, and 10 bases had no gene match. The CDR3 contains 16 residues. The CDR3 sequence: CASSPILDRGFYEQYF. CDR3 in DNA: TGCGCCAGCAGCCCGATACTCGACAGGGGGTTCTACGAGCAGTACTTC.

This rearrangement joins TRBV19 to TRBJ1-2; D not certain. The CDR3 is 13 amino acids. The ends were cut back, 7 bases at V and 4 bases at J, with 13 bases in the middle. Per the germline V gene, CDR1 is LNHDA and CDR2 is SQIVND (reference sequence). Here the CDR3 reads CASTAGWSYGYTF. The DNA of the CDR3 is TGTGCCAGTACCGCTGGCTGGTCCTATGGCTACACCTTC.

V usage is TRBV28 and J usage is TRBJ2-4; 10 positions agree with TRBD1. CDR1 is MDHEN and CDR2 is SYDVKM in the germline V gene. The length of the CDR3 is 18 residues. Losses at the gene ends were 6 bases for V and 1 base for J; bases not matched to a gene: 12. The CDR3 protein is CASRAGTGVLLAKNIQYF. The CDR3 nucleotides read TGTGCCAGCAGGGCCGGGACAGGGGTGCTACTGGCCAAAAACATTCAGTACTTC. Using reference TRBV28 and TRBJ2-4 for the parts outside the CDR3, the full variable domain is DVKVTQSSRYLVKRTGEKVFLECVQDMDHENMFWYRQDPGLGLRLIYFSYDVKMKEKGDIPEGYSVSREKKERFSLILESASTNQTSMYLCASRAGTGVLLAKNIQYFGAGTRLSVL.

This clone was counted once. The rearrangement uses TRBV4-1 and TRBJ2-3; 9 nucleotides agree with TRBD2. CDR3 size: 15 residues. The V and J ends lost 5 bases and 2 bases, in that order; junction bases with no gene match: 5. Germline-derived CDR1 and CDR2 are MGHRA and YSYEKL. CDR3 loop: CASSNLAGFTDTQYF. The CDR3 bases are TGCGCCAGCAGCAATCTAGCGGGGTTCACAGATACGCAGTATTTT.

This clone has more than one count but fewer than ten. This chain uses TRBV10-3 with TRBJ2-7; 11 bases agree with TRBD2. J gave up 2 bases and V 1 base, and 4 bases lay outside the gene matches. The germline CDR1 and CDR2 sequences are ENHRY and SYGVKD. The CDR3 totals 16 residues. CDR3 bases: TGTGCCATCAGTGAGTATCTTAGCGGGGGGGCCTACGAGCAGTACTTC. Translated, it gives CAISEYLSGGAYEQYF.

This chain joins TRBV7-3 and TRBJ2-3, with 8 bases fitting TRBD1. Losses at the gene ends were 2 bases for V and 0 bases for J; bases not matched to a gene: 4. Germline lookup yields CDR1 SGHTA and CDR2 FQGTGA. The CDR3 sequence is 16 residues long. As DNA, the CDR3 is TGTGCCAGCAGCTTAGGGACAGGCACGAGCACAGATACGCAGTATTTT. As protein: CASSLGTGTSTDTQYF.

This rearrangement joins TRBV9 to TRBJ2-3; 8 bases are shared with TRBD2. V lost 0 bases to trimming and J lost 1 base; unmatched junction nucleotides: 4. The length of the CDR3 is 16 residues. Germline loops: CDR1 SGDLS, CDR2 YYNGEE. DNA for the CDR3: TGTGCCAGCAGCGTAGCCCTAGCGGGTGGCACAGATACGCAGTATTTT. This gives the protein CASSVALAGGTDTQYF.

This clone was counted between two and nine times. The gene calls are TRBV11-2 and TRBJ1-1, with 8 nucleotides matching TRBD1. This CDR3 region has 12 residues. Germline V gene sequence: CDR1 SGHAT, CDR2 FQNNGV. V lost 1 base to trimming and J lost 8 bases; unmatched junction nucleotides: 0. The CDR3 nucleotides read TGTGCCAGCAGCTTAGGGACAGGGGAAGCTTTCTTT. Residues: CASSLGTGEAFF. Filled out from reference TRBV11-2 and TRBJ1-1, the complete variable domain reads EAGVAQSPRYKIIEKRQSVAFWCNPISGHATLYWYQQILGQGPKLLIQFQNNGVVDDSQLPKDRFSAERLKGVDSTLKIQPAKLEDSAVYLCASSLGTGEAFFGQGTRLTVV.

The rearrangement links TRBV30 to TRBJ2-3; 10 bases are shared with TRBD2. Germline V gene data show CDR1 as GTSNPN and CDR2 as SVGIG (reference sequence). There are 14 residues in the CDR3. The ends lost 5 bases at V and 0 bases at J; junction bases unmatched: 2. As DNA, the CDR3 is TGTGCCTGGGGACTAGCGGTGAGCACAGATACGCAGTATTTT. Translated, it gives CAWGLAVSTDTQYF. The full variable domain, with the rest looked up from reference TRBV30 and TRBJ2-3, is SQTIHQWPATLVQPVGSPLSLECTVEGTSNPNLYWYRQAAGRGLQLLFYSVGIGQISSEVPQNLSASRPQDRQFILSSKKLLLSDSGFYLCAWGLAVSTDTQYFGPGTRLTVL.

The rearrangement joins TRBV4-2 to TRBJ2-1; 8 bases fit TRBD1. The CDR3 length is 15 residues. With V trimmed by 5 bases and J by 2 bases, 5 bases remained unmatched. The germline CDR1 and CDR2 sequences are LGHNA and YNFKEQ. The CDR3 nucleotides are TGTGCCAGCAGCTTCGGACAGGGTACCTACAATGAGCAGTTCTTC. Translating gives CASSFGQGTYNEQFF.

This chain joins TRBV10-3 and TRBJ2-2; maybe TRBD1 (6 bases). V gave up 3 bases and J gave up 3 bases, with 11 bases separating them. CDR1 is ENHRY, CDR2 SYGVKD, per germline. This CDR3 is built from 15 residues. This CDR3 reads CAISDGGADTGELFF. DNA for the CDR3: TGTGCCATCAGTGATGGGGGCGCCGACACCGGGGAGCTGTTTTTT.

This chain uses TRBV28 with TRBJ2-7; tentative D call: TRBD1 (5 bases). Per germline, CDR1 MDHEN and CDR2 SYDVKM. This CDR3 comprises 14 residues. The ends were cut back, 5 bases at V and 4 bases at J, with 15 bases in the middle. The CDR3 DNA reads as TGTGCCAGCAGTACTGCCCCGACAGAGTACGAGCAGTACTTC. As protein: CASSTAPTEYEQYF.

The V and J genes are TRBV7-9 and TRBJ1-5; 12 bases agree with TRBD1. Germline CDR1 is SEHNR and CDR2 is FQNEAQ (reference sequence). V lost 4 bases, J lost 2 bases, and 6 bases stayed unmatched. The CDR3 loop spans 17 amino acids. The CDR3 DNA reads TGTGCCAGCAGCTGGGGACAGGGGGCTCCAGGCAATCAGCCCCAGCATTTT. This codes for CASSWGQGAPGNQPQHF.

The chain combines TRBV29-1 with TRBJ1-2, with TRBD1 matching over 10 bases. V shed 5 bases and J 4 bases; nucleotides not matched to a gene: 13. This CDR3 comprises 16 residues. Germline-derived CDR1 and CDR2 are SQVTM and ANQGSEA. This CDR3 reads CSVLGDRGFNGYGYTF. The CDR3 DNA follows: TGCAGCGTTCTAGGGGACAGGGGTTTTAATGGCTATGGCTACACCTTC.

This clone appeared a few times. This chain joins TRBV10-1 and TRBJ2-7; perhaps TRBD2 as D (5 bases). This CDR3 is built from 16 residues. V dropped 4 bases and J dropped 5 bases, with 21 bases sitting between them. CDR1 is WNHNN, CDR2 SYGVQD, per germline (reference sequence). CDR3 in amino acids: CASSAFGLGGKDEQYF. The CDR3 DNA is TGCGCCAGCAGTGCCTTCGGACTGGGTGGTAAGGACGAGCAGTACTTC.

The chain recombines TRBV15 with TRBJ2-1, with 15 bases lining up with TRBD2. Germline-derived CDR1 and CDR2 are LNHNV and YYDKDF (reference sequence). Germline trimming cut 4 bases from V and 8 bases from J; bases unmatched to any gene: 6. The length of the CDR3 is 16 residues. CDR3: CATSIRTSGGVDEQFF. The CDR3 DNA is TGTGCCACCAGCATCCGGACTAGCGGGGGGGTAGATGAGCAGTTCTTC.

The rearrangement links TRBV5-1 to TRBJ2-7, with D uncertain. The CDR3 is 11 residues long. Germline loops: CDR1 SGHRS, CDR2 YFSETQ. V lost 3 bases and J lost 3, with 4 bases in between. CDR3 nucleotide sequence: TGCGCCAGCAGCTCAGGCTACGAGCAGTACTTC. Its protein is CASSSGYEQYF.

The J gene is TRBJ1-2, the V gene TRBV5-4; the match to TRBD1 covers 9 bases. The trim removed 1 base at V and 10 bases at J, leaving 11 bases unmatched. The CDR3 consists of 15 residues. Germline-derived CDR1 and CDR2 are SGHNT and YYREEE (reference sequence). This chain's CDR3 is CASSLKDRGVLVYTF. DNA of the CDR3: TGTGCCAGCAGCTTGAAAGACAGGGGGGTGTTAGTCTACACCTTC.

This chain uses TRBV5-1 with TRBJ1-2; 7 bases line up with TRBD1. The CDR3 totals 13 residues. Germline trimming cut 2 bases from V and 9 bases from J; bases unmatched to any gene: 7. CDR1 SGHRS and CDR2 YFSETQ come from the germline V gene. CDR3 amino acids: CASSFTGTESYTF. The CDR3 DNA reads as TGCGCCAGCAGCTTTACCGGGACAGAGAGCTACACCTTC.

The J gene is TRBJ1-1, the V gene TRBV5-5, with D unresolved. Trimming left V 3 bases short and J 3 bases short, with 6 bases between. The length of the CDR3 is 12 residues. CDR1 is SGHKS, CDR2 YYEKEE, per germline (reference sequence). CDR3 region: CASSWRDTEAFF. The CDR3 bases are TGTGCCAGCAGCTGGAGGGACACTGAAGCTTTCTTT.

As concerns this clone: The junction departs from germline at one end; a sequencing error may be responsible. The chain links TRBV11-2 to TRBJ1-6, with 9 positions matching TRBD1. The V gene's germline CDR1 is SGHAT and CDR2 FQNNGV. The CDR3 runs 16 residues. This chain's CDR3 is CASSLDLGQGNPPLHF. The CDR3 DNA is TGTGCCAGCAGCTTAGATCTGGGACAGGGTAATCCACCCCTCCACTTT. Together with reference TRBV11-2 and TRBJ1-6, the CDR3 gives the full variable domain: EAGVAQSPRYKIIEKRQSVAFWCNPISGHATLYWYQQILGQGPKLLIQFQNNGVVDDSQLPKDRFSAERLKGVDSTLKIQPAKLEDSAVYLCASSLDLGQGNPPLHFGNGTRLTVT.

The V and J genes are TRBV12-5 and TRBJ1-6; D unresolved. This CDR3 is built from 14 residues. Between the trimmed V and J ends, which lost 6 bases and 6 bases, there was a span of 12 bases. Germline loops: CDR1 LGHNT, CDR2 FRNRAP. The CDR3: CASGEAGINSPLHF. The CDR3 DNA reads as TGTGCTAGTGGCGAGGCGGGGATTAATTCACCCCTCCACTTT.

The CDR3 protein is CAWSIGTGELFF. Written as DNA, the CDR3 is TGTGCCTGGAGTATCGGCACCGGGGAGCTGTTTTTT. The chain uses TRBV30 and TRBJ2-2; D remains ambiguous. The germline CDR1 and CDR2 sequences are GTSNPN and SVGIG (reference sequence). This CDR3 is built from 12 residues. Trimming removed 2 bases from V and 4 bases from J, with 5 bases in between.

The CDR3 loop reads CASSSHEGGTQYF. The CDR3 DNA sequence: TGTGCCAGCAGCTCGCACGAGGGCGGTACGCAGTATTTT. The V call is TRBV6-4, the J call TRBJ2-3, with D perhaps matching TRBD2 (5 bases). The V gene's germline CDR1 is MRHNA and CDR2 SNTAGT. The CDR3 covers 13 residues. V was pared by 6 bases and J by 8 bases, with 15 bases between.

The chain couples TRBV7-6 to TRBJ1-1, with 7 bases aligning to TRBD1. V shed 5 bases and J 0 bases; nucleotides not matched to a gene: 9. The CDR3 covers 16 residues. The germline CDR1 and CDR2 sequences are SGHVS and FNYEAQ. CDR3 residues: CASSVGGQGLNTEAFF. DNA for the CDR3: TGTGCCAGCAGCGTAGGGGGCCAGGGGTTGAACACTGAAGCTTTCTTT.

V is TRBV30 and J is TRBJ2-3; 7 nucleotides match TRBD1. This CDR3 contains 13 residues. Germline-derived CDR1 and CDR2 are GTSNPN and SVGIG (reference sequence). V lost 8 bases and J lost 2; bases outside the gene matches: 7. In DNA form, the CDR3 reads TGTGCCGGGAACAGGGGCCCCACAGATACGCAGTATTTT. This sequence encodes CAGNRGPTDTQYF.

The rearrangement joins TRBV5-6 to TRBJ1-2; D gene ambiguous. The CDR3 is 14 residues long. Trimming removed 0 bases from V and 5 bases from J, with 11 bases in between. Looked up from germline, CDR1 is SGHDT and CDR2 is YYEEEE. The CDR3 sequence is CASSLGGSAYGYTF. The CDR3 nucleotides read TGTGCCAGCAGCTTGGGAGGCTCGGCGTATGGCTACACCTTC.

The sample holds a few counts of this clone. The rearrangement uses TRBV6-6 and TRBJ1-1, with D perhaps matching TRBD1 (6 bases). Deletions cut 0 bases from V and 1 base from J, with 9 bases between. The CDR3 contains 15 residues. The germline CDR1 and CDR2 sequences are MNHNY and SVGAGI (reference sequence). CDR3 protein: CASSYSRGTNTEAFF. The CDR3 region has the DNA TGTGCCAGCAGTTACTCGAGGGGGACGAACACTGAAGCTTTCTTT.